The source of this TCR beta chain is a study of early T cells in non-severe SARS-CoV-2 infection. The overall study: The sequenced material was bulk RNA from unsorted whole blood, and its chains were unpaired.

Each single cDNA molecule received a unique molecular identifier. TCRdb reanalysed the 5' RACE reads using MiXCR and keeps one entry per CDR3 protein. The top ten hold about 2.1% of the sample, which has some 96,000 distinct CDR3 sequences, approximately 13% seen once. With regard to this clonotype: The antigen is unknown.

Whole-study findings and limits: VDJdb matching, biased toward anti-spike CD8 responses, missed private and CD4 specificities.

Germline V gives CDR1 SQVTM, CDR2 ANQGSEA. The CDR3 extends over 12 amino acids. Trimming stripped 5 bases from V and 4 bases from J, with 10 bases between. The sequencing sample was made of whole blood. The clonotype comes from an adult who was a healthcare worker with PCR-confirmed SARS-CoV-2 infection or an uninfected control (not recorded which). The chain employs TRBV29-1 and TRBJ2-3; TRBD2 is a possible D gene (6 bases). CDR3 loop: CSVTLAPDTQYF. The CDR3 DNA is TGCAGCGTTACTCTAGCGCCAGATACGCAGTATTTT.